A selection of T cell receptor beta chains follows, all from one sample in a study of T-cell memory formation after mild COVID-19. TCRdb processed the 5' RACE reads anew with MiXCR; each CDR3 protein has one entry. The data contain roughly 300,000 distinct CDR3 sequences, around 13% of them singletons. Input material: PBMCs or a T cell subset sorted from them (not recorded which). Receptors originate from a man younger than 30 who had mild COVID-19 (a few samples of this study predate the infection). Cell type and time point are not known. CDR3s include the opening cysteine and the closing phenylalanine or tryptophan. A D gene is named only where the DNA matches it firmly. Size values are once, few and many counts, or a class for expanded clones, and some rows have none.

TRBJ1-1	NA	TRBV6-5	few	TGTGCCAGCAGTACGAGGGGGGACACTGAAGCTTTCTTT	CASSTRGDTEAFF
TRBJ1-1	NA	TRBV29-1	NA	TGCAGCGTTGTGACGCCAGCGGAGTGGGGCACTGAAGCTTTCTTT	CSVVTPAEWGTEAFF
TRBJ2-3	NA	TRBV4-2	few	TGTGCCAGCAGCCGACCGGGACCAACCACAGATACGCAGTATTTT	CASSRPGPTTDTQYF
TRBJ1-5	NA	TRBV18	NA	TGTGCCAGCTCACTCCGACAGACCCTCTATAGCAATCAGCCCCAGCATTTT	CASSLRQTLYSNQPQHF
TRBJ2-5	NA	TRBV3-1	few	TGTGCCAGCAGCCAAAGGGCCTCTCGCTTCGAGACCCAGTACTTC	CASSQRASRFETQYF
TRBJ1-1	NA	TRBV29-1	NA	TGCAGCGTCGGCGGCAGGGTACCTGAAGCTTTCTTT	CSVGGRVPEAFF
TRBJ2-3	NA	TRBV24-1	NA	TGTGCCACCAGTGATTCAAGAGGGGGGGGTACGCAGTATTTT	CATSDSRGGGTQYF
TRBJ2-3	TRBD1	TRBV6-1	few	TGTGCCAGCAGTGAAGCTTCCGGGACAGGGACAGATACGCAGTATTTT	CASSEASGTGTDTQYF
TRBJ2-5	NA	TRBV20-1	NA	TGCAGTGCTAGAAACTGGCGGGGCCAAGAGACCCAGTACTTC	CSARNWRGQETQYF
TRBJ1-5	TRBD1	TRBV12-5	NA	TGTGCTAGTGGACAGGGGCACTTCAATCAGCCCCAGCATTTT	CASGQGHFNQPQHF
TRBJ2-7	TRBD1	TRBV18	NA	TGTGCCAGCTCAACTGGACAGGGGAACATTGAGGAGTACTTC	CASSTGQGNIEEYF
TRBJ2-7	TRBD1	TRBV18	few	TGTGCCAGCTCACCCAGAACAACGGGACAGGGGGTAACCTACGAGCAGTACTTC	CASSPRTTGQGVTYEQYF
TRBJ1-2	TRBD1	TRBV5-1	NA	TGCGCCAGCAGCTCGAAACGGACAGGAGGGGGCTACACCTTC	CASSSKRTGGGYTF
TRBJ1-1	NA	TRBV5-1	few	TGCGCCACCAGGACGGCAATGAACACTGAAGCTTTCTTT	CATRTAMNTEAFF
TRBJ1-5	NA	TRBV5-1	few	TGCGCCAGCAGCCCAGGCGGGGCGGTGCAGCCCCAGCATTTT	CASSPGGAVQPQHF
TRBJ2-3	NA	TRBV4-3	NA	TGCGCCAGCAGCCAAGATCTCACTCCCTCTCTTGCAGATACGCAGTATTTT	CASSQDLTPSLADTQYF
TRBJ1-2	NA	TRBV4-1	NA	TGCGCCAGCAGCCAAGGGGCTGGCTACACCTTC	CASSQGAGYTF
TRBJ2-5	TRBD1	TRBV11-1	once	TGTGCCAGCAGCATGGGGACAGGCCTGGGTTTGGCCCAGTACTTC	CASSMGTGLGLAQYF
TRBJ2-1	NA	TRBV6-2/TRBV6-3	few	TGTGCCAGCACTTACTCGCGCGTATCTTTGTTCGATGAGCAGTTCTTC	CASTYSRVSLFDEQFF
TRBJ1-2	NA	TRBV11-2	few	TGTGCCAGCAGCACCCTGGGGAATGGCTACACCTTC	CASSTLGNGYTF
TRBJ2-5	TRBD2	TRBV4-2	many	TGTGCCAGCAGCCAAGACGGGACTACCTTCTTAGAGACCCAGTACTTC	CASSQDGTTFLETQYF
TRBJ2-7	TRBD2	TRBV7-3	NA	TGTGCCAGCAGCTTAATGGGGGGGACCTACGAGCAGTACTTC	CASSLMGGTYEQYF
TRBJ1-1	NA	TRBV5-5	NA	TGTGCCAGCAGCCTTGGTTCGGGACAAGAAGCTTTCTTT	CASSLGSGQEAFF
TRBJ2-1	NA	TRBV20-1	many	TGCAGTGCTAGAGAGGTGACTGAGCAGTTCTTC	CSAREVTEQFF
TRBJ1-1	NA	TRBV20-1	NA	TGCAGTGCTAGAGATCTAGGGGCCTCGGCGGGCACTGAAGCTTTCTTT	CSARDLGASAGTEAFF
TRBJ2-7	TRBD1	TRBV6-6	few	TGTGCCAGCAGACCCCCCGGGACAGCCTCCGAGCAGTACTTC	CASRPPGTASEQYF
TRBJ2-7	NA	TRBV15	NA	TGTGCCACCAGCAGACCCGGGGAGGGGGGGCGAGGCGAGCAGTACTTC	CATSRPGEGGRGEQYF
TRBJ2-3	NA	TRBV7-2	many	TGTGCCAGCAGCTTTGAACGGGGGTCGCAGTATTTT	CASSFERGSQYF